The 30 T cell receptor beta chains listed next were all sequenced from one sample in a study of CD8+ T cells in alopecia areata. Sample treatment: oral pan-JAK inhibitor, 5-10 mg twice daily. Investigators isolated RNA and reverse transcribed it into cDNA to act as the sequencing template. Produced via immunoSEQ multiplex PCR; TCRdb's table is partial and in-frame only. The sample has 200,000 to 250,000 clones, 64% seen once; the top ten hold roughly 4.2%. The sequenced sample was CD4+ T cells sorted from blood, obtained at week 4, from a patient treated with tofacitinib. Every receptor here comes from a human donor with alopecia areata.

The V call is TRBV19, the J call TRBJ2-5; D remains unclear. The germline V and J ends were trimmed by 4 bases and 7 bases, with 13 bases remaining between them. Germline CDR1 reads LNHDA; CDR2 reads SQIVND (reference sequence). The CDR3 consists of 13 residues. The CDR3 nucleotides read TGTGCCAGTAGTACAACCTTCCGTGCGACCCAGTACTTC. Translating it yields CASSTTFRATQYF.

The chain employs TRBV2 and TRBJ2-7, with D unclear. The CDR3 totals 17 residues. Trimming removed 5 bases at V and 9 bases at J, with 29 bases between. CDR1 and CDR2 (germline): SNHLY, FYNNEI. For the CDR3, the DNA is TGTGCCAGCAGTCCCACCTCTGTTTCCGCAGACACTATCCGGCAGTACTTC. Translated: CASSPTSVSADTIRQYF.

V usage is TRBV7-2 and J usage is TRBJ1-6; 7 nucleotides agree with TRBD1. Trimming took 1 base from V and 4 from J; bases not matched to a gene: 1. Germline V gene data show CDR1 as SGHTA and CDR2 as FQGNSA. This CDR3 region has 15 residues. The CDR3 bases are TGTGCCAGCAGCTTAGACAGGGGATATAATTCACCCCTCCACTTT. The encoded protein is CASSLDRGYNSPLHF.

This clone was detected only a few times. The chain recombines TRBV7-8 with TRBJ2-2; tentatively, D is TRBD2 (5 bases). Germline CDR1 SGHVS, CDR2 FQNEAQ. The CDR3 runs to 12 residues. Trimming removed 5 bases at V and 9 bases at J, with 10 bases between. The DNA for the CDR3 is TGTGCCAGCAGCCTACTAGACAGGGAGCTGTTTTTT. Protein product: CASSLLDRELFF.

The chain combines TRBV30 with TRBJ1-2; D is perhaps TRBD1 (6 bases). V lost 4 bases, J lost 4 bases, and 13 bases lay in between. This CDR3 is 13 amino acids long. CDR1 is GTSNPN and CDR2 is SVGIG in the germline V gene (reference sequence). CDR3 sequence (DNA): TGTGCCTGGACCGGGGGGGCGATCTATGGCTACACCTTC. Protein: CAWTGGAIYGYTF.

This clone was seen a few times. The gene calls are TRBV6-5 and TRBJ1-1, with 7 bases that match TRBD1. Germline trimming cut 2 bases from V and 7 bases from J; bases unmatched to any gene: 7. CDR3 length equals 14 residues. The germline CDR1 and CDR2 sequences are MNHEY and SVGAGI. The CDR3 reads CASSYQGGRGEAFF. Here the CDR3 DNA reads TGTGCCAGCAGTTACCAGGGGGGGAGAGGTGAAGCTTTCTTT.

This clone has a handful of counts. The rearrangement joins TRBV10-2 to TRBJ1-1, with no clear D. The V gene lost 3 bases and the J gene lost 10 bases, with 18 bases spanning the gap. CDR1 and CDR2 (germline): WSHSY, SAAADI. The CDR3 loop spans 14 amino acids. CDR3 in DNA: TGCGCCAGCAGTGATAGCCTTTCCTCATTCAGAGCTTTCTTT. Residues: CASSDSLSSFRAFF.

This clone was seen more than once but under ten times. The sample has other DNA sequences that encode this CDR3 too. V and J are TRBV19 and TRBJ1-1; D not resolved. The CDR3 extends over 11 amino acids. Germline CDR1 and CDR2: LNHDA and SQIVND (reference sequence). The V end lost 3 bases, the J end lost 3 bases, and 2 bases lay between the germline ends. CDR3 coding DNA: TGTGCCAGTAGTATCTACACTGAAGCTTTCTTT. It yields the protein CASSIYTEAFF.

The V call is TRBV5-8, the J call TRBJ2-5; 7 nucleotides agree with TRBD1. The germline V gene encodes CDR1 SGHTS and CDR2 YDEGEE. This CDR3 spans 13 amino acids. V trimming: 3 bases; J trimming: 5 bases; junction bases outside the gene matches: 4. In DNA, the CDR3 is TGTGCCAGCAGCTCGACAGGGCCGGAGACCCAGTACTTC. This sequence encodes CASSSTGPETQYF.

The chain joins TRBV14 to TRBJ1-6; D unclear. The ends were cut back, 0 bases at V and 8 bases at J, with 5 bases in the middle. Germline V gene sequence: CDR1 SGHDN, CDR2 FVKESK. The CDR3 contains 13 residues. In DNA, the CDR3 is TGTGCCAGCAGCCAAGATGGGGATTCACCCCTCCACTTT. Amino acids: CASSQDGDSPLHF.

The chain uses TRBV2 and TRBJ1-2; 7 positions agree with TRBD1. Germline V gives CDR1 SNHLY, CDR2 FYNNEI. V dropped 9 bases and J dropped 14; count of bases not matched to a gene: 18. CDR3 length equals 13 residues. CDR3 sequence reads: CASGSGDRASETF. The CDR3 DNA is TGTGCCAGTGGGAGTGGAGACAGGGCCTCCGAGACCTTC.

CDR3 nucleotide sequence: TGCAGCGTCATGGGACAGGGGACTTACAATGAGCAGTTCTTC. As protein: CSVMGQGTYNEQFF. J is TRBJ2-1 and V is TRBV29-1; 10 nucleotides align to TRBD1. The germline V gene has CDR1 SQVTM and CDR2 ANQGSEA. After removal of 6 bases from V and 4 bases from J, the junction contained 6 bases not matched to a gene. The CDR3 loop spans 14 amino acids.

Comments on this clone: Other DNA variants within this sample encode the same CDR3. The rearrangement joins TRBV15 to TRBJ2-7; no clear D gene. V lost 0 bases to trimming and J lost 0 bases, with 0 bases between them. Germline CDR1 reads LNHNV; CDR2 reads YYDKDF (reference sequence). The CDR3 is 12 amino acids. Written as DNA, the CDR3 is TGTGCCACCAGCAGAGACTCCTACGAGCAGTACTTC. It codes for CATSRDSYEQYF.

There are a few counts of this clone. The V and J genes are TRBV4-3 and TRBJ2-3, with 11 bases lining up with TRBD2. The V gene end was trimmed by 1 base and the J gene end by 0 bases; junction bases not matched to a gene: 6. Germline V lookup: CDR1 LGHNA, CDR2 YSLEER. CDR3 size: 18 residues. CDR3 nucleotide sequence: TGCGCCAGCAGCCAAGGTTCAGTAGCGGGGGGGAGCACAGATACGCAGTATTTT. Translation gives CASSQGSVAGGSTDTQYF.

Only a few counts were recorded for this clone. V gene TRBV2 combines with J gene TRBJ1-2; D might be TRBD1 (5 bases). This CDR3 is 13 amino acids long. V was clipped by 7 bases and J by 5 bases, with 14 bases between them. The germline gives CDR1 SNHLY, CDR2 FYNNEI. The CDR3 region is CASIPAPGYGYTF. CDR3 nucleotide sequence: TGTGCCAGCATTCCGGCTCCAGGGTATGGCTACACCTTC.

V gene TRBV6-6 combines with J gene TRBJ1-2; D is possibly TRBD1 (6 bases). Germline-derived CDR1 and CDR2 are MNHNY and SVGAGI (reference sequence). The CDR3 totals 16 residues. Trimming shortened V by 0 bases and J by 6 bases, and 17 bases separated the two germline ends. The CDR3 here is CASSYSTGRGWDGYTF. CDR3 in DNA: TGTGCCAGCAGTTACTCGACGGGCAGGGGATGGGATGGCTACACCTTC.

This clone was seen more than once but under ten times. The CDR3 DNA reads TGTGCCAGCAGCTTGACTAGCGGGCCCCAAGAGACCCAGTACTTC. Translated: CASSLTSGPQETQYF. The chain employs TRBV7-2 and TRBJ2-5, with 10 bases lining up with TRBD2. This CDR3 has 15 amino acids. V dropped 3 bases and J dropped 1; count of bases not matched to a gene: 2. Germline-derived CDR1 and CDR2 are SGHTA and FQGNSA.

The V gene is TRBV2, the J gene TRBJ1-1; possibly TRBD1 for D (6 bases). Deletions cut 0 bases from V and 7 bases from J, with 9 bases between. The germline V gene has CDR1 SNHLY and CDR2 FYNNEI. There are 13 residues in the CDR3. CDR3 region: CASSEAKDSEAFF. The CDR3, as DNA: TGTGCCAGCAGTGAAGCAAAGGACAGTGAAGCTTTCTTT.

CDR3 bases: TGCGCCAGCAGTCAATCGTCCCCTGGTAGGGGAAGCAATCAGCCCCAGCATTTT. Translation: CASSQSSPGRGSNQPQHF. The V call is TRBV23-1, the J call TRBJ1-5; D may be TRBD1 (5 bases). TRBV23-1 is labeled an ORF, and its function is uncertain. The CDR3 extends over 18 amino acids. The V and J ends lost 0 bases and 1 base respectively, with 16 bases between them.

The sample holds a few counts of this clone. This chain joins TRBV30 and TRBJ2-5; no clear D. The CDR3 totals 12 residues. Germline CDR1 reads GTSNPN; CDR2 reads SVGIG (reference sequence). Trimming removed 0 bases at V and 5 bases at J, with 7 bases between. DNA for the CDR3: TGTGCCTGGAGTGTACATGGGGAGACCCAGTACTTC. This codes for CAWSVHGETQYF.

The CDR3 region has the DNA TGCGCCAGCAGGCGAGGACGCATCCAAGAGACCCAGTACTTC. Translation gives CASRRGRIQETQYF. J is TRBJ2-5 and V is TRBV5-1; D is unclear. The CDR3 is made up of 14 amino acids. The V gene lost 5 bases and the J gene lost 1 base, with 12 bases spanning the gap. The germline gives CDR1 SGHRS, CDR2 YFSETQ.

This sequence joins TRBV30 and TRBJ1-1; D is ambiguous. This CDR3 has 13 amino acids. V was cut by 1 base and J by 7 bases, with 13 bases left in between. Germline V CDR1 and CDR2: GTSNPN, SVGIG (reference sequence). The CDR3 bases are TGTGCCTGGAGTGCCCTTACCGGGTTTGAAGCTTTCTTT. Translating it yields CAWSALTGFEAFF.

This clone was observed many times. The rearrangement links TRBV27 to TRBJ1-2; 9 bases map to TRBD1. Germline-derived CDR1 and CDR2 are MNHEY and SMNVEV (reference sequence). V gave up 7 bases and J gave up 6 bases; unmatched junction bases: 6. The CDR3 runs to 13 residues. In DNA, the CDR3 is TGTGCCAGCACCTCCGGGACAGGGAATGGCTACACCTTC. Amino acids: CASTSGTGNGYTF.

In its sample, this clone was seen a few times. The chain has TRBV7-2 and TRBJ1-2; maybe TRBD1 (5 bases). Germline V lookup: CDR1 SGHTA, CDR2 FQGNSA. The CDR3 totals 14 residues. Trimming stripped 0 bases from V and 5 bases from J, with 10 bases between. DNA of the CDR3: TGTGCCAGCAGCTTAGCGCCCGAGGGGTATGGCTACACCTTC. Protein product: CASSLAPEGYGYTF.

The genes are TRBV5-6 and TRBJ1-1; D may be TRBD1 (5 bases). The germline CDR1 and CDR2 sequences are SGHDT and YYEEEE. The CDR3 is 13 amino acids. Trimming shortened V by 0 bases and J by 11 bases, and 14 bases separated the two germline ends. This CDR3 is CASSLAGTLSAFF. The CDR3, as DNA: TGTGCCAGCAGCTTGGCGGGGACTCTGTCGGCTTTCTTT.

The V call is TRBV30, the J call TRBJ2-7; no reliable D call. In germline, CDR1 is GTSNPN, CDR2 SVGIG (reference sequence). V was trimmed by 0 bases and J by 2 bases, leaving 5 bases between them. This CDR3 is 12 amino acids long. CDR3 nucleotides: TGTGCCTGGAGTGTAGCTCCCTACGAGCAGTACTTC. It specifies CAWSVAPYEQYF. Filled out from reference TRBV30 and TRBJ2-7, the complete variable domain reads SQTIHQWPATLVQPVGSPLSLECTVEGTSNPNLYWYRQAAGRGLQLLFYSVGIGQISSEVPQNLSASRPQDRQFILSSKKLLLSDSGFYLCAWSVAPYEQYFGPGTRLTVT.

This clone has only a few counts. The chain employs TRBV15 and TRBJ1-2; no clear D. V lost 1 base, J lost 4 bases, and 13 bases lay in between. The CDR3 length is 15 residues. Germline V lookup: CDR1 LNHNV, CDR2 YYDKDF (reference sequence). The CDR3 protein is CATSRGTAFSYGYTF. The DNA of the CDR3 is TGTGCCACCAGCAGAGGGACGGCTTTCAGCTATGGCTACACCTTC.

This sequence joins TRBV6-5 and TRBJ2-5; D unclear. Germline V gives CDR1 MNHEY, CDR2 SVGAGI. Trimming took off 6 bases at V and 5 bases at J, with 7 bases between the two ends. This CDR3 has 11 residues. As DNA, the CDR3 is TGTGCCAGCAGCAACCGGGAGACCCAGTACTTC. It is translated as CASSNRETQYF.

This clone came up a few times. The chain combines TRBV29-1 with TRBJ2-3, with 11 nucleotides matching TRBD2. This CDR3 has 15 residues. Germline trimming cut 3 bases from V and 2 bases from J; bases unmatched to any gene: 4. Germline lookup yields CDR1 SQVTM and CDR2 ANQGSEA. CDR3 coding DNA: TGCAGCGTTGATAGACTAGCGGGGTACACAGATACGCAGTATTTT. Residues: CSVDRLAGYTDTQYF.

This clone was detected a few times. CDR3: CASSLAPSGGGNEQFF. The CDR3 bases are TGCGCCAGCAGCCTAGCCCCGAGCGGGGGGGGCAATGAGCAGTTCTTC. The chain recombines TRBV5-1 with TRBJ2-1; TRBD2 aligns across 10 bases. Trimming removed 4 bases from V and 6 bases from J; junction bases left unmatched: 10. From germline, CDR1 is SGHRS and CDR2 YFSETQ. This CDR3 spans 16 amino acids.